The next 18 T cell receptor beta chains were all read from a single sample in a study of T cells in Graves' hyperthyroidism and ophthalmopathy. RNA transcripts yielded amplified TCR beta CDR3 regions. Carried out on the TCR CDR3, a first-round RT-PCR used the HTBI primer set. TCRdb passed the multiplex PCR reads through MiXCR, listing each CDR3 protein once. The sample comprises 540,000 or so distinct CDR3 sequences, 46% of which are singletons, and roughly 19% rests with the top ten. Sequenced sample: peripheral blood or thyroid tissue (not recorded which). The receptors derive from an adult woman with Graves' disease, either hyperthyroidism or ophthalmopathy (not recorded which).

This clonotype was detected a few times. The chain has TRBV29-1 and TRBJ2-7; D is perhaps TRBD1 (6 bases). Trimming left V 6 bases short and J 1 base short, with 10 bases between. CDR1 SQVTM and CDR2 ANQGSEA come from the germline V gene. The CDR3 runs to 12 residues. Written as DNA, the CDR3 is TGCAGCGTGGGGACACCTTCCTACGAGCAGTACTTC. This encodes CSVGTPSYEQYF.

This clonotype came up many times. This rearrangement joins TRBV5-1 to TRBJ1-6; D might be TRBD1 (5 bases). The germline gives CDR1 SGHRS, CDR2 YFSETQ. The CDR3 extends over 16 amino acids. Trimming removed 4 bases at V and 7 bases at J, with 18 bases between. For the CDR3, the DNA is TGCGCCAGCAGCGCACCCGGGACGGATAGGAATTCACCCCTCCACTTT. It yields the protein CASSAPGTDRNSPLHF. The full variable domain, rest sourced from reference TRBV5-1 and TRBJ1-6, is KAGVTQTPRYLIKTRGQQVTLSCSPISGHRSVSWYQQTPGQGLQFLFEYFSETQRNKGNFPGRFSGRQFSNSRSEMNVSTLELGDSALYLCASSAPGTDRNSPLHFGNGTRLTVT.

The chain recombines TRBV7-9 with TRBJ1-1; D gene ambiguous. In germline, CDR1 is SEHNR, CDR2 FQNEAQ (reference sequence). The CDR3 is made up of 15 amino acids. V was shortened by 1 base and J by 6 bases, with 15 bases between the two germline ends. The CDR3 loop is CASSLVPVRAAEAFF. The CDR3 DNA is TGTGCCAGCAGCTTAGTACCCGTCCGGGCGGCTGAAGCTTTCTTT.

The chain employs TRBV6-5 and TRBJ2-5; a weak D match, TRBD1 (5 bases). CDR3 length: 14 amino acids. Trimming stripped 5 bases from V and 5 bases from J, with 15 bases between. Per germline, CDR1 MNHEY and CDR2 SVGAGI. The CDR3 DNA is TGTGCCAGCAGTGGCGGCAGGGCAGGGGAGACCCAGTACTTC. It codes for CASSGGRAGETQYF.

The gene calls are TRBV2 and TRBJ2-5, with a weak D call TRBD2 (6 bases). This CDR3 has 15 amino acids. Germline assignment: CDR1 SNHLY and CDR2 FYNNEI. CDR3: CASGVWRGLQETQYF. The CDR3, as DNA: TGTGCTAGTGGAGTATGGCGGGGTTTACAAGAGACCCAGTACTTC.

In its sample, this clonotype was seen a few times. This rearrangement joins TRBV5-5 to TRBJ2-7, with D unresolved. Trimming took off 1 base at V and 5 bases at J, with 10 bases between the two ends. The V gene's germline CDR1 is SGHKS and CDR2 YYEKEE (reference sequence). CDR3 length: 13 residues. The CDR3 protein is CASSLPQVHEQYF. Written as DNA, the CDR3 is TGTGCCAGCAGCTTGCCCCAGGTTCACGAGCAGTACTTC.

At least ten counts were recorded for this clonotype. V is TRBV28 and J is TRBJ2-7; a possible D gene is TRBD2 (6 bases). This CDR3 is 14 amino acids long. CDR1 MDHEN and CDR2 SYDVKM come from the germline V gene. The V and J ends lost 5 bases and 2 bases respectively, with 13 bases between them. The CDR3 coding sequence is TGTGCCAGCAGTCCGCCCGGGGGACCCTACGAGCAGTACTTC. The encoded protein is CASSPPGGPYEQYF.

In its sample, this clonotype was seen many times. The chain uses TRBV5-1 and TRBJ1-1; D gene unclear. The ends were cut back, 0 bases at V and 0 bases at J, with 9 bases in the middle. This CDR3 has 15 amino acids. CDR1 and CDR2 from the germline V gene are SGHRS and YFSETQ. CDR3 protein: CASSLAGSVNTEAFF. In nucleotides, the CDR3 is TGCGCCAGCAGCTTGGCCGGGTCCGTGAACACTGAAGCTTTCTTT.

This chain connects TRBV6-5 to TRBJ1-4, with D perhaps matching TRBD1 (6 bases). Looked up from germline, CDR1 is MNHEY and CDR2 is SVGAGI. The ends were cut back, 6 bases at V and 4 bases at J, with 12 bases in the middle. The CDR3 consists of 14 residues. CDR3 sequence: CASRLQGNNEKLFF. CDR3 nucleotides: TGTGCCAGCAGGCTACAGGGCAATAATGAAAAACTGTTTTTT.

This clonotype was detected ten times or more. The gene calls are TRBV29-1 and TRBJ1-1; D may be TRBD1 (6 bases). Germline assignment: CDR1 SQVTM and CDR2 ANQGSEA. Trimming left V 1 base short and J 8 bases short, with 17 bases between. This CDR3 region has 14 residues. The CDR3 DNA follows: TGCAGCGTTGAAGGACAGGCCCAAGCCGGAGAAGCTTTCTTT. Protein product: CSVEGQAQAGEAFF.

This clonotype was seen repeatedly, ten times or more. The chain carries TRBV4-2 and TRBJ1-2, with TRBD1 matching over 8 bases. The germline V gene has CDR1 LGHNA and CDR2 YNFKEQ. This CDR3 contains 15 residues. V lost 1 base to trimming and J lost 6 bases; unmatched junction nucleotides: 7. CDR3 amino acids: CASSQVTGGEDGYTF. DNA of the CDR3: TGTGCCAGCAGCCAAGTCACAGGGGGAGAAGATGGCTACACCTTC.

This chain joins TRBV29-1 and TRBJ2-2; D remains ambiguous. The CDR3 consists of 9 residues. V lost 7 bases to trimming and J lost 14 bases, with 11 bases between them. Germline-derived CDR1 and CDR2 are SQVTM and ANQGSEA. CDR3 coding DNA: TGCAGCGCTCGGAGAACACTGTTTTTT. As protein: CSARRTLFF.

This clonotype was found a few times. The chain carries TRBV18 and TRBJ1-1; weak D call: TRBD1 (5 bases). The V gene lost 3 bases and the J gene lost 1 base, with 15 bases spanning the gap. Germline CDR1 KGHSH, CDR2 LQKENI. CDR3 length equals 16 residues. This CDR3 is CASSPRGTGANTEAFF. The CDR3 DNA reads as TGTGCCAGCTCACCCCGAGGGACGGGCGCGAACACTGAAGCTTTCTTT.

This chain joins TRBV10-3 and TRBJ1-6; 10 bases line up with TRBD1. The length of the CDR3 is 14 residues. Per the germline V gene, CDR1 is ENHRY and CDR2 is SYGVKD. V shed 11 bases, J shed 7 bases, and the junction held 8 bases outside the gene matches. The CDR3 DNA is TGTGCCTCAGGGGGGACAGGGGCCAATTCACCCCTCCACTTT. It translates to CASGGTGANSPLHF.

J is TRBJ2-7 and V is TRBV29-1; no clear D. V dropped 8 bases and J dropped 0 bases, with 14 bases sitting between them. From germline, CDR1 is SQVTM and CDR2 ANQGSEA. The CDR3 sequence is 13 residues long. The CDR3 spells CSTENPSSYEQYF. The CDR3 DNA reads TGCAGCACCGAAAACCCTAGCTCCTACGAGCAGTACTTC.

DNA for the CDR3: TGTGCCAGCAGCTCCGACAGGGGGCCTACTGAAGCTTTCTTT. This encodes CASSSDRGPTEAFF. This sequence joins TRBV28 and TRBJ1-1; TRBD1 aligns across 10 bases. The CDR3 extends over 14 amino acids. Looked up from germline, CDR1 is MDHEN and CDR2 is SYDVKM. V lost 6 bases to trimming and J lost 5 bases; unmatched junction nucleotides: 6.

As for this clonotype: This may stem from a read error, because a much larger clone lies one nucleotide away. The rearrangement links TRBV12-3 or TRBV12-4 to TRBJ2-2; 8 nucleotides match TRBD2. V was clipped by 5 bases and J by 2 bases; unmatched bases: 10. The CDR3 consists of 17 residues. The CDR3 protein is CASSMLRLARNTGELFF. The CDR3 coding sequence is TGTGCCAGCAGTATGCTGCGACTAGCGAGAAACACCGGGGAGCTGTTTTTT.

The gene calls are TRBV5-1 and TRBJ2-6, with 10 bases lining up with TRBD1. Per germline, CDR1 SGHRS and CDR2 YFSETQ. V lost 5 bases to trimming and J lost 10 bases; unmatched junction nucleotides: 3. The CDR3 extends over 13 amino acids. The CDR3 DNA is TGCGCCAGCAGTTGGACAGGGGGAAACGTCCTGACTTTC. This codes for CASSWTGGNVLTF.